This T cell receptor (beta chain) derives from a study of T cells after yellow fever vaccination. Study at large: Some fractions had low cell numbers, and these were prepared with SMART-Seq v4 Ultra Low Input.

Researchers made TCR cDNA using 5'RACE template switching, and this step added a universal primer site and UMIs. Via MiXCR, TCRdb re-called the 5' RACE reads, giving one row per CDR3 protein. Among a few hundred thousand distinct CDR3 sequences listed, roughly 6.8% were seen once. This clonotype was recorded a few times. Its antigen is unknown. Germline CDR1 reads SQVTM; CDR2 reads ANQGSEA. The germline V and J ends were trimmed by 3 bases and 1 base, with 13 bases remaining between them. The CDR3 extends over 14 amino acids. Study-wide results and caveats: The booster saw the reappearance of most primary-vaccination clones (around 95% CD4, about 90% CD8). Repertoires sorted by FACS could include abundant clonotypes that are contaminants from the bulk population.

The origin of this receptor is a man aged 18 to 30 who received the YFV17D yellow fever vaccine. The material sequenced was PBMCs, taken around 45 days after the first yellow fever vaccination. The chain joins TRBV29-1 to TRBJ2-7, with D perhaps matching TRBD1 (6 bases). CDR3 sequence (DNA): TGCAGCGTTGAGACCGGGGACACTTCCTACGAGCAGTACTTC. Encoded protein: CSVETGDTSYEQYF.